Listed here is a single T cell receptor (beta chain). This sample is drawn from a study of control samples from healthy donors and cancer patients. Assay used: immunoSEQ multiplex PCR; TCRdb lists only in-frame clones, some missing. The table shows 120,000 or so clones, with around 87% occurring only once. Trimming took 4 bases from V and 0 from J; bases not matched to a gene: 10. From germline, CDR1 is SEHNR and CDR2 FQNEAQ (reference sequence). CDR3 length: 17 amino acids. The receptor's source is a man aged 35 to 55 in good health. Material: blood. V and J are TRBV7-9 and TRBJ1-1; 8 nucleotides agree with TRBD1. CDR3 amino acids: CASSSRTGSIMNTEAFF. CDR3 coding DNA: TGTGCCAGCAGCTCCCGGACAGGGTCCATCATGAACACTGAAGCTTTCTTT.